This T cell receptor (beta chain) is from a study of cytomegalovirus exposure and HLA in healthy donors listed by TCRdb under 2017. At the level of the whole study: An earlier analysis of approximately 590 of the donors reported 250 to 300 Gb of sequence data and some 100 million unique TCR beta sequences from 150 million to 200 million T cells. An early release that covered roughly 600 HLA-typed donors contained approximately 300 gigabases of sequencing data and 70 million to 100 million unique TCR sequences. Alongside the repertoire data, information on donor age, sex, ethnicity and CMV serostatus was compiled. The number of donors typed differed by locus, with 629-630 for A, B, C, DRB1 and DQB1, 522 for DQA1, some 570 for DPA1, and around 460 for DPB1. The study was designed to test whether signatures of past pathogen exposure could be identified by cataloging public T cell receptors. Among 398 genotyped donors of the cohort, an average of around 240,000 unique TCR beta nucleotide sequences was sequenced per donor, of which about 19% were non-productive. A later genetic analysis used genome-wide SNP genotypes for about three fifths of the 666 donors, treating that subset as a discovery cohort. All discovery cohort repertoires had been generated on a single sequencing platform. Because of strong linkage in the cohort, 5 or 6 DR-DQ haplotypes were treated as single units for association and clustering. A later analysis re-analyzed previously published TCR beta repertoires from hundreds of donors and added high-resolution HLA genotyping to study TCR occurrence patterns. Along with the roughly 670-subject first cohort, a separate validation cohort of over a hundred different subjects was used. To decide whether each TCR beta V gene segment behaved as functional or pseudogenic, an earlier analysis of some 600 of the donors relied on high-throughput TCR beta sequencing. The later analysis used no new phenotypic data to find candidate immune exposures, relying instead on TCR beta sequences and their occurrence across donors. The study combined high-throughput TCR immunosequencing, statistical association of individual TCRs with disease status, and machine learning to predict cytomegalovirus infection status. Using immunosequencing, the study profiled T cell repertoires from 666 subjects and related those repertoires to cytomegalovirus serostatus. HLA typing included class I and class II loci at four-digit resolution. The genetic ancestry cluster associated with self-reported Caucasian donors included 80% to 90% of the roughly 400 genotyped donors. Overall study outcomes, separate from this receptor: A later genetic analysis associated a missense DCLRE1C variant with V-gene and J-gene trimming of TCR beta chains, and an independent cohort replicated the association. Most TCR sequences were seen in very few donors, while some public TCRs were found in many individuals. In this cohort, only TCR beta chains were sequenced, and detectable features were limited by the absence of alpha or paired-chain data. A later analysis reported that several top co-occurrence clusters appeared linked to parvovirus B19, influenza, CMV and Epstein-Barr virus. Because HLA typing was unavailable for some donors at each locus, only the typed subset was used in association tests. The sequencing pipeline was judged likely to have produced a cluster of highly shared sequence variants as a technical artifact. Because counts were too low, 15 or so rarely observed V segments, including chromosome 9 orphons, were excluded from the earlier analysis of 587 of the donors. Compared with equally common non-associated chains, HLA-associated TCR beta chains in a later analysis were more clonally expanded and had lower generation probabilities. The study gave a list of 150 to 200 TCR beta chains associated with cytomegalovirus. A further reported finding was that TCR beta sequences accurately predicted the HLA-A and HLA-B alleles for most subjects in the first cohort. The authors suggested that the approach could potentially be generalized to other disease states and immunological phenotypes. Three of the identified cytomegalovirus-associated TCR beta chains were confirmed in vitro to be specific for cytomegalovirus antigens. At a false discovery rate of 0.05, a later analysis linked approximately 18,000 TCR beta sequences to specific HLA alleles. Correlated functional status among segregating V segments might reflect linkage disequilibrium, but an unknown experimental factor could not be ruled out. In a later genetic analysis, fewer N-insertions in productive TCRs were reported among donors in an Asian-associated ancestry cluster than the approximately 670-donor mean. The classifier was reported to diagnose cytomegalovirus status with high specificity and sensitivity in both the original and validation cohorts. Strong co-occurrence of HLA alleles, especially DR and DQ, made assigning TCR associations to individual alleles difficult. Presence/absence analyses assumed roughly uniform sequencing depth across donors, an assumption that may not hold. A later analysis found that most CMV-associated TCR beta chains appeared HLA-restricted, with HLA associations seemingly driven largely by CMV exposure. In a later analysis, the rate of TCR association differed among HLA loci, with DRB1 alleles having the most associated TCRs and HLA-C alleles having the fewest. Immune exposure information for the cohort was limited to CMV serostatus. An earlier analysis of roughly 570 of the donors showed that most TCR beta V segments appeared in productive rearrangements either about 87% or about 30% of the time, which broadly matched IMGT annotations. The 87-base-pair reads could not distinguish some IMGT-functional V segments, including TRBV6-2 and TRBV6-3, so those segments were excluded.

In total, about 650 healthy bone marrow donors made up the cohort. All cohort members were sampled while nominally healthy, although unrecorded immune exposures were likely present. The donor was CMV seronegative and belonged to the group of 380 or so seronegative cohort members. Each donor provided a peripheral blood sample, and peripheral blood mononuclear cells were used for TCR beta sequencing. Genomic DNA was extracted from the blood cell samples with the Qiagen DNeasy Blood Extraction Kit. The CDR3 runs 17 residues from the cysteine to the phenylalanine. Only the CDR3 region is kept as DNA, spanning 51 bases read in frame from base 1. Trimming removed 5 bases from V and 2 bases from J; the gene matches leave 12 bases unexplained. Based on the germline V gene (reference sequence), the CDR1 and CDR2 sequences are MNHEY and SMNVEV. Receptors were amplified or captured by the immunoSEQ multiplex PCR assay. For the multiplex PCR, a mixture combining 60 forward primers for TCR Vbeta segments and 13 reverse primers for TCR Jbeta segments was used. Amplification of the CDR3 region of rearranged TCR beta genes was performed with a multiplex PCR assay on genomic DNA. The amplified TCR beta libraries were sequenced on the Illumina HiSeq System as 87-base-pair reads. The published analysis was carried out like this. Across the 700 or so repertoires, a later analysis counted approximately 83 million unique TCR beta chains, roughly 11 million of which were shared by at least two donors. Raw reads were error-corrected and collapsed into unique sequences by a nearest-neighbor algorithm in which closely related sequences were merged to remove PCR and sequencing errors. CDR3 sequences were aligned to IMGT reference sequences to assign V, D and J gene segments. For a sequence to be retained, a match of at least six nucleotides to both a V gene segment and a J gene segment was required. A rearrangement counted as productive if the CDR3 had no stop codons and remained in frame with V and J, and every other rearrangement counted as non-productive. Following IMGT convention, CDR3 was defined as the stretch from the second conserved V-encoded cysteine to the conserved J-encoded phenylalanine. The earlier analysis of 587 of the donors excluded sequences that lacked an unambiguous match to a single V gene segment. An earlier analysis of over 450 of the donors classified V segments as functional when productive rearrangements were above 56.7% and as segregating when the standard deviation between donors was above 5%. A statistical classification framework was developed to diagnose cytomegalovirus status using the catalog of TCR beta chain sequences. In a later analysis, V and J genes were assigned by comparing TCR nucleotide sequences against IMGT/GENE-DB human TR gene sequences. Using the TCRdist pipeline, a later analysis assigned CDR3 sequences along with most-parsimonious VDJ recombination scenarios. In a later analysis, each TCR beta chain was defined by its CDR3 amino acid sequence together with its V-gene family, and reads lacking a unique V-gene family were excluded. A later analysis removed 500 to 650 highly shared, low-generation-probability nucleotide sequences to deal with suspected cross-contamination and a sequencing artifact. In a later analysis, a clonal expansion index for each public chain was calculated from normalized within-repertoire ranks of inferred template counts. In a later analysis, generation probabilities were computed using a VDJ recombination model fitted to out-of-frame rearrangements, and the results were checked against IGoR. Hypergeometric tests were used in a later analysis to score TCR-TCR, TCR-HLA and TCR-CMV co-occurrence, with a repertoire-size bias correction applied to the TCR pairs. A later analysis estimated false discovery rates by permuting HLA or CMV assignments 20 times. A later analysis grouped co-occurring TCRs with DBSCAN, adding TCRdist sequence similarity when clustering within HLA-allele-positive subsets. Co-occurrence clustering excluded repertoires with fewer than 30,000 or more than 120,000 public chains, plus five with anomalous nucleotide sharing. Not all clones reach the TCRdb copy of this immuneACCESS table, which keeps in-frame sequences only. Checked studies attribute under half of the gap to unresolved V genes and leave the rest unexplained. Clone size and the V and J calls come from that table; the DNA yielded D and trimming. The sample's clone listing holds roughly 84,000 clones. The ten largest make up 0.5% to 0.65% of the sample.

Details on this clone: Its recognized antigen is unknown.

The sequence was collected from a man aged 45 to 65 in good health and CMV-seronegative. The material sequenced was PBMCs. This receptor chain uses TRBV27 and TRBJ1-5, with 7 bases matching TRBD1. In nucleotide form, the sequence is TGTGCCAGCAGTACCTCGGGACAGAGAATGGGCAATCAGCCCCAGCATTTT. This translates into CASSTSGQRMGNQPQHF.